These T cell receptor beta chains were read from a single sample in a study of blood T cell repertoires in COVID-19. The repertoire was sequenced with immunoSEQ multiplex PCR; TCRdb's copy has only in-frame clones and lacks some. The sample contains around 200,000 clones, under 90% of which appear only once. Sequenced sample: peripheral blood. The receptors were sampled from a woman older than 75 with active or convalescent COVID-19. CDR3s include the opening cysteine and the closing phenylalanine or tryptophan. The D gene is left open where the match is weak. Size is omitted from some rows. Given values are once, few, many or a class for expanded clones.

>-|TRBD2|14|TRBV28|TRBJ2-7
CASGGLAVSYEQYF
TGTGCCAGCGGAGGACTAGCGGTCTCCTACGAGCAGTACTTC
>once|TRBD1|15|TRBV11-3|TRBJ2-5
CASSQRTGGEETQYF
TGTGCCAGCAGCCAAAGGACAGGGGGCGAGGAGACCCAGTACTTC
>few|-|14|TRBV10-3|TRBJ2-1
CAISVPSSYNEQFF
TGTGCCATCAGCGTCCCGAGCTCCTACAATGAGCAGTTCTTC
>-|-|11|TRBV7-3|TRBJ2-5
CASSSGETQYF
TGTGCCAGCAGCTCCGGGGAGACCCAGTACTTC
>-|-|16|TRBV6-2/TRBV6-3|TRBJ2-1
CASSSLLAEAYNEQFF
TGTGCCAGCAGTTCCCTGTTAGCGGAGGCCTACAATGAGCAGTTCTTC
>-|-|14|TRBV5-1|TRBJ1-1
CASRWTAPGTEAFF
TGCGCCAGCAGGTGGACAGCCCCGGGGACTGAAGCTTTCTTT
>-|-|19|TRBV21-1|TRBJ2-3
CASSNRRLAGGIPPDTQYF
TGTGCCAGCAGCAATCGGAGACTAGCGGGAGGTATCCCTCCAGATACGCAGTATTTT
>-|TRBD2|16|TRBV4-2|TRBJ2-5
CASSQDSGSEGETQYF
TGTGCCAGCAGCCAAGACAGCGGGAGCGAGGGGGAGACCCAGTACTTC
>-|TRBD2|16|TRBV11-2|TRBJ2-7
CASSLDLAGGRYEQYF
TGTGCCAGCAGCTTAGACCTAGCGGGAGGGAGGTACGAGCAGTACTTC
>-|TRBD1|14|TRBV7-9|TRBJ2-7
CASSLSGTGGEQYF
TGTGCCAGCAGCTTATCCGGGACAGGGGGCGAGCAGTACTTC
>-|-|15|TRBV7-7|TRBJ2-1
CASSLSSGWGSEQFF
TGTGCCAGCAGCTTATCAAGCGGGTGGGGCAGTGAGCAGTTCTTC
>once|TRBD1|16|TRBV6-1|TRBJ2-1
CASSGQGAKVVNEQFF
TGTGCCAGCAGTGGACAGGGGGCAAAGGTAGTCAATGAGCAGTTCTTC
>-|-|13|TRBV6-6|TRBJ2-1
CASSSPAAHEQFF
TGTGCCAGCAGTAGCCCCGCCGCCCATGAGCAGTTCTTC
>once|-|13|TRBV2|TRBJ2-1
CASSDPNNNEQFF
TGTGCCAGCAGTGACCCTAATAACAATGAGCAGTTCTTC
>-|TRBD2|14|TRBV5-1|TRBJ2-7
CASSFGLAGYEQYF
TGCGCCAGCAGCTTCGGCCTAGCGGGCTACGAGCAGTACTTC
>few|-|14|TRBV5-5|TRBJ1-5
CASSLAQGDQPQHF
TGTGCCAGCAGCTTGGCACAGGGCGATCAGCCCCAGCATTTT
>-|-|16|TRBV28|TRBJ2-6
CAIYDTGGRGANVLTF
TGTGCCATCTACGACACTGGGGGGAGAGGGGCCAACGTCCTGACTTTC
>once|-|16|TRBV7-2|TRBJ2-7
CASSLDHGDNSYEQYF
TGTGCCAGCAGCTTAGATCATGGGGACAACTCCTACGAGCAGTACTTC
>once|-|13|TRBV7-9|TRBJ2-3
CASSTTSPDTQYF
TGTGCCAGCAGCACAACTAGCCCAGATACGCAGTATTTT
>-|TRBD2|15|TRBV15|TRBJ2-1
CATTGSGRSYNEQFF
TGTGCCACCACGGGTAGCGGGAGATCCTACAATGAGCAGTTCTTC
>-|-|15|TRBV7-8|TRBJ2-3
CASSRPGAITDTQYF
TGTGCCAGCAGCCGACCCGGAGCGATTACAGATACGCAGTATTTT
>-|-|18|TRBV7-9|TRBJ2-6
CASSLVGIPLGGANVLTF
TGTGCCAGCAGCTTAGTCGGGATTCCCCTCGGGGGGGCCAACGTCCTGACTTTC
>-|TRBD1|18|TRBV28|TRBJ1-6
CASSPDRAAFTYNSPLHF
TGTGCCAGCAGCCCGGACAGGGCTGCTTTTACCTATAATTCACCCCTCCACTTT
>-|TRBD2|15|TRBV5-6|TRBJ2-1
CASSWTSMAYNEQFF
TGTGCCAGCAGCTGGACTAGCATGGCCTACAATGAGCAGTTCTTC
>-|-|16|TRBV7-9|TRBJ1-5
CASSLAPPESNQPQHF
TGTGCCAGCAGCTTAGCCCCGCCAGAAAGCAATCAGCCCCAGCATTTT
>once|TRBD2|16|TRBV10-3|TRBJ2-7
CATNPVTSGSSYEQYF
TGTGCCACCAATCCAGTTACTAGCGGGAGTTCGTACGAGCAGTACTTC
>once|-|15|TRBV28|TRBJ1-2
CASSLYQLVVRGYTF
TGTGCCAGCAGTTTATACCAATTAGTGGTGCGAGGCTACACCTTC
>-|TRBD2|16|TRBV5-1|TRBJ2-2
CASSWWTSGGAGELFF
TGCGCCAGCAGCTGGTGGACTAGCGGGGGGGCCGGGGAGCTGTTTTTT
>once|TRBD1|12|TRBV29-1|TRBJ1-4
CSVGSGGDKLFF
TGCAGCGTTGGGTCAGGGGGAGACAAACTGTTTTTT
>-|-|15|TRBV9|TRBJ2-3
CASSSSGTDTDTQYF
TGTGCCAGCAGCTCATCCGGGACTGACACAGATACGCAGTATTTT
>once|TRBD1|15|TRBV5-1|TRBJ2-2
CASSEAGGYTGELFF
TGCGCCAGCAGCGAAGCAGGGGGTTACACCGGGGAGCTGTTTTTT
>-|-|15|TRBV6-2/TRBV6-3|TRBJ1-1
CASSRIMRQALKFFF
TGTGCCAGCAGCCGGATTATGAGACAGGCCTTAAAGTTTTTCTTT
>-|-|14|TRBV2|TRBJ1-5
CASSENTGDQPQHF
TGTGCCAGCAGTGAGAATACAGGCGATCAGCCCCAGCATTTT
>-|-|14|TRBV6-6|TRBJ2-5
CASSNRDVQETQYF
TGTGCCAGCAGCAACCGGGATGTGCAAGAGACCCAGTACTTC
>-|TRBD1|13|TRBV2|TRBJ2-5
CATNRGRRETQYF
TGTGCCACGAACAGGGGGCGTAGAGAGACCCAGTACTTC
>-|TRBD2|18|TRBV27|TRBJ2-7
CASSRLGITTGGSYEQYF
TGTGCCAGCAGTCGCCTTGGGATTACGACGGGAGGCTCCTACGAGCAGTACTTC
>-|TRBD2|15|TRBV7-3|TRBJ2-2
CASSSSGGGTGELFF
TGTGCCAGCAGCTCAAGCGGGGGCGGAACCGGGGAGCTGTTTTTT
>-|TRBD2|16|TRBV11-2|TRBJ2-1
CASSSQTSGRAYEQFF
TGTGCCAGCAGCTCCCAGACTAGCGGGAGGGCATATGAGCAGTTCTTC
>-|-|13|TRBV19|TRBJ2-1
CASSNGNYNEQFF
TGTGCCAGTAGTAACGGGAACTACAATGAGCAGTTCTTC
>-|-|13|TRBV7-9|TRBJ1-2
CASSQTGAGGYTF
TGTGCCAGCAGCCAAACGGGCGCGGGCGGCTACACCTTC
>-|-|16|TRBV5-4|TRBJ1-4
CASSPQPSATNEKLFF
TGTGCCAGCAGCCCCCAACCTTCGGCAACTAATGAAAAACTGTTTTTT
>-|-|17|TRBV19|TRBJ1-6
CASSISWRGTYNSPLHF
TGTGCCAGTAGTATAAGTTGGAGGGGAACCTATAATTCACCCCTCCACTTT
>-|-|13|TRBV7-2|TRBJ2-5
CASSLVADETQYF
TGTGCCAGCAGCTTAGTCGCGGATGAGACCCAGTACTTC
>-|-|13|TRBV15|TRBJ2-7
CATSRGDWDEQYF
TGTGCCACCAGCAGAGGAGACTGGGACGAGCAGTACTTC
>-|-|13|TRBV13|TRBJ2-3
CASSLHAGDTQYF
TGTGCCAGCAGCTTACATGCAGGAGATACGCAGTATTTT
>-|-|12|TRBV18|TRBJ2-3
CASSPGGDTQYF
TGTGCCAGCTCACCCGGGGGAGATACGCAGTATTTT
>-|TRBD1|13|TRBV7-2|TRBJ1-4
CASGYRGNEKLFF
TGTGCCAGCGGGTACAGGGGCAATGAAAAACTGTTTTTT
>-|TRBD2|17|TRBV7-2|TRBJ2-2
CASSAGTSGRATGELFF
TGTGCCAGCAGCGCGGGGACTAGCGGGAGAGCAACCGGGGAGCTGTTTTTT
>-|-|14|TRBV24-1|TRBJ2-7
CATSDSGFTHEQYF
TGTGCCACCAGTGACTCGGGATTCACCCACGAGCAGTACTTC
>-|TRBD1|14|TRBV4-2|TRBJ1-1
CASSQPGQLYQAFF
TGTGCCAGCAGCCAACCGGGACAGCTGTACCAAGCTTTCTTT
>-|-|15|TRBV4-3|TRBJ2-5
CASSQETGQWETQYF
TGCGCCAGCAGCCAAGAAACGGGACAATGGGAGACCCAGTACTTC
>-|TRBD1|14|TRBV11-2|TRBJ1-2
CASSLDRANYGYTF
TGTGCCAGCAGCCTGGACAGGGCTAACTATGGCTACACCTTC
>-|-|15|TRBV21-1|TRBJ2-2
CASSKCFPVTGELFF
TGTGCCAGCAGCAAATGTTTCCCGGTAACCGGGGAGCTGTTTTTT
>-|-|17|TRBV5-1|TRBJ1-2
CASSLRSAQAYNYGYTF
TGCGCCAGCAGCTTGCGGTCGGCACAGGCCTACAACTATGGCTACACCTTC
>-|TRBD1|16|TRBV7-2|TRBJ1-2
CASSDPGGTGIYGYTF
TGTGCCAGCAGCGACCCCGGAGGGACAGGGATCTATGGCTACACCTTC
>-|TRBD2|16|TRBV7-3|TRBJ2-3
CASSSSSGLAGDTQYF
TGTGCCAGCAGCTCCAGTAGCGGACTAGCAGGAGATACGCAGTATTTT
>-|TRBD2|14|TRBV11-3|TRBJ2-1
CASSLLAGGTEQFF
TGTGCCAGCAGCTTACTAGCGGGGGGAACTGAGCAGTTCTTC